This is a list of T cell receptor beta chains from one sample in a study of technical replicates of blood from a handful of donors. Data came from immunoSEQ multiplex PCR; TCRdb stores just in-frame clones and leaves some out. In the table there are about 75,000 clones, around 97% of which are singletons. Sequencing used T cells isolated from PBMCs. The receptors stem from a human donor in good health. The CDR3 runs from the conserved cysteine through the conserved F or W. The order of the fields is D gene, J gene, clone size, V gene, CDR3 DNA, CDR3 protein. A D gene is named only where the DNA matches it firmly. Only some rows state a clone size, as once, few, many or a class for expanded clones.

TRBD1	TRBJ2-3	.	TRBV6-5	TGTGCCAGCAGTTCCCGGGACAGGGGCATTGATACGCAGTATTTT	CASSSRDRGIDTQYF
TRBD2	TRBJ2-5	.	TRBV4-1	TGCGCCAGCAGCCAGTTCCAACCTAGCGGCCAAGAGACCCAGTACTTC	CASSQFQPSGQETQYF
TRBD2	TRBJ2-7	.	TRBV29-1	TGCAGCGTTGAGGGGACTAGCGGGACTGCCGAGCAGTACTTC	CSVEGTSGTAEQYF
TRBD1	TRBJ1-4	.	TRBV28	TGTGCCAGCAGGCGAACAGGGGACCCAGGGTCTGGAAAACTGTTTTTT	CASRRTGDPGSGKLFF
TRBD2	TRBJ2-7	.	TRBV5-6	TGTGCCAGCAGGAGCGGGATTGGCTACGAGCAGTACTTC	CASRSGIGYEQYF
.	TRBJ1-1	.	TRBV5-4	TGTGCCAGCAGCTTGTCGGGGTGGAGGGAGGGTGAAGCTTTCTTT	CASSLSGWREGEAFF
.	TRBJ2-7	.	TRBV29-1	TGCAGCGCAGGTTACAGGGAGTACGAGCAGTACTTC	CSAGYREYEQYF
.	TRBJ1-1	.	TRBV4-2	TGTGCCAGCAGCCAAGATGGCGGGGGGCCTGAAGCTTTCTTT	CASSQDGGGPEAFF
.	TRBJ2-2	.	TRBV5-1	TGCGCCAGCAGCTTGGCTGGTAGCGTCTACACCGGGGAGCTGTTTTTT	CASSLAGSVYTGELFF
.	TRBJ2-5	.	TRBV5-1	TGCGCCAGCAGCCCGGGGGGCCTCGGGGAGACCCAGTACTTC	CASSPGGLGETQYF
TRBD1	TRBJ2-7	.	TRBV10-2	TGCGCCAGCAGTGAGTCGGGTTGGGCAGGGGGAGACTCCTACGAGCAGTACTTC	CASSESGWAGGDSYEQYF
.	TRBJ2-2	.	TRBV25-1	TGTGCCAGCAGTGAATTTCAGGCCGGGGAGCTGTTTTTT	CASSEFQAGELFF
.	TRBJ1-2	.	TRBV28	TGTGCCAGCCTCCCACCCCGGCAGGGATATGGCTACACCTTC	CASLPPRQGYGYTF
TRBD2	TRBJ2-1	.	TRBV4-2	TGTGCCAGCAGCGATAGCGGGAGGCCCAATGAGCAGTTCTTC	CASSDSGRPNEQFF
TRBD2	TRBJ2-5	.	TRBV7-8	TGTGCCAGCAGGCCCGCGGGGGGGGAGACCCAGTACTTC	CASRPAGGETQYF
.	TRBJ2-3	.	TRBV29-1	TGCAGCGTTGGGCTCCGTCTGGTGACAGATACGCAGTATTTT	CSVGLRLVTDTQYF
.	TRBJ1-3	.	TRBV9	TGTGCCAGCAGCGTAGGGGGGGGCCCTGGAAACACCATATATTTT	CASSVGGGPGNTIYF
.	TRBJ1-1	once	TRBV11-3	TGTGCCAGCAGCTGGCCCTCGGGAGGAGGGACTGAAGCTTTCTTT	CASSWPSGGGTEAFF
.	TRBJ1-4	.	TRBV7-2	TGTGCCAGCAGCTTGGGGGCCGATGAAAAACTGTTTTTT	CASSLGADEKLFF
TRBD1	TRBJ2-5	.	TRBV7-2	TGTGCCAGCAGCTCACAGGGGCGGAGAGAGACCCAGTACTTC	CASSSQGRRETQYF
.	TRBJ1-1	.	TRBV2	TGTGCCAGCAGTCCGTCATCGACAGAACTCATGAACACTGAAGCTTTCTTT	CASSPSSTELMNTEAFF
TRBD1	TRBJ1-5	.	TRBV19	TGTGCCACAGAGACAGGGCCGTACAATCAGCCCCAGCATTTT	CATETGPYNQPQHF
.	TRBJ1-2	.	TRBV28	TGTGCCAGCAGTTTGAATTCCTGGGCTCCGATTTTACTTAGTGGCTACACCTTC	CASSLNSWAPILLSGYTF
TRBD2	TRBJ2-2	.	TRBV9	TGTGCCAGCAGCCCTAGCGGGGGGGCGTCTCCCGGGGAGCTGTTTTTT	CASSPSGGASPGELFF
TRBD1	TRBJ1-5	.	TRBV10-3	TGTGCCACCGGACAGGGGGCGCGTCAGCCCCAGCATTTT	CATGQGARQPQHF